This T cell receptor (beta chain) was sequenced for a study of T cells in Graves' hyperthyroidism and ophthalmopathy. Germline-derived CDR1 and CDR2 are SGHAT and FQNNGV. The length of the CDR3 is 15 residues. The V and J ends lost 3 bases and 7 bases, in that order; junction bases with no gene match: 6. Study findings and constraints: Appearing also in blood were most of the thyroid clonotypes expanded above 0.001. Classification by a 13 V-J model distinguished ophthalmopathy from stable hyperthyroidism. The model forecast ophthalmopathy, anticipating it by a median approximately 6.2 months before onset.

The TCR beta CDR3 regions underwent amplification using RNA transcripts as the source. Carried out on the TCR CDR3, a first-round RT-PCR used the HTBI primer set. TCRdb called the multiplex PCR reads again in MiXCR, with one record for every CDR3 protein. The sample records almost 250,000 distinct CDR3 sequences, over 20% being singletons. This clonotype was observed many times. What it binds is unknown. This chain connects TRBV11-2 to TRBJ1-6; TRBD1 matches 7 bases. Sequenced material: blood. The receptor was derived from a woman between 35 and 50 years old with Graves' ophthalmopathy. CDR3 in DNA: TGTGCCAGCAGCTTCCCGACAGGGCTGAATTCACCCCTCCACTTT. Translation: CASSFPTGLNSPLHF.